This is a list of T cell receptor beta chains from one sample in a study of OX40 agonist ivuxolimab in advanced cancers. The protocol was immunoSEQ multiplex PCR, while the TCRdb copy is restricted to in-frame clones and leaves out a portion. The sample contains roughly 49,000 clones, about nine tenths of which appear only once. The source material was CD4+ or CD8+ T cells sorted from blood, sampled in a trial of the OX40 agonist ivuxolimab. These receptors were collected from an adult with an advanced solid tumor such as melanoma, head and neck, liver or kidney cancer. Both conserved end residues are part of each CDR3. The D gene is left open where the match is weak. Rows give clone size only sometimes, using once, few, many, or a class for an expanded clone.

TRBV18	TRBJ2-3	-	-	CASSPVLGEVGDTQYF	TGTGCCAGCTCACCGGTGTTAGGGGAAGTCGGAGATACGCAGTATTTT
TRBV6-1	TRBJ2-1	-	-	CASSELGYSDEQFF	TGTGCCAGCAGTGAATTGGGGTACAGCGATGAGCAGTTCTTC
TRBV2	TRBJ1-5	-	-	CASSEGVGFFQHF	TGTGCCAGCAGCGAAGGGGTAGGGTTCTTCCAGCATTTT
TRBV13	TRBJ2-7	-	-	CASSLRPYEQYF	TGTGCCAGCAGCTTACGCCCCTACGAGCAGTACTTC
TRBV18	TRBJ1-2	-	-	CASSPDSHGQDGYTF	TGTGCCAGCTCACCAGACAGTCACGGCCAGGACGGCTACACCTTC
TRBV9	TRBJ2-5	-	TRBD2	CASSPRVGREQYF	TGTGCCAGCAGCCCTCGGGTAGGGAGGGAGCAGTACTTC
TRBV10-3	TRBJ2-7	-	TRBD2	CAISGTRGDEQYF	TGTGCCATCTCCGGGACTAGAGGGGACGAGCAGTACTTC
TRBV28	TRBJ1-5	-	-	CASTHYQYSNQPQHF	TGTGCCAGCACCCATTACCAGTATAGCAATCAGCCCCAGCATTTT
TRBV11-1	TRBJ2-7	-	-	CASSLEFGSGDEQYF	TGTGCCAGCAGCTTAGAGTTCGGGTCGGGGGACGAGCAGTACTTC
TRBV9	TRBJ2-3	-	TRBD2	CASSVGLAGGQGDTQYF	TGTGCCAGCAGCGTGGGACTAGCGGGAGGCCAGGGAGATACGCAGTATTTT
TRBV6-1	TRBJ2-3	-	TRBD2	CASSELPRLAGATDTQYF	TGTGCCAGCAGTGAACTCCCCCGGCTAGCGGGAGCCACAGATACGCAGTATTTT
TRBV10-1	TRBJ2-1	once	TRBD2	CASSDFRGGRYEQFF	TGCGCCAGCAGTGATTTTCGGGGGGGTCGGTATGAGCAGTTCTTC
TRBV11-2	TRBJ2-2	-	-	CASSSLRGLEGGELFF	TGTGCCAGCAGCTCCCTTCGGGGACTGGAGGGTGGGGAGCTGTTTTTT
TRBV21-1	TRBJ2-7	-	-	CASSKVARGPYEQYF	TGTGCCAGCAGCAAAGTTGCTCGGGGACCCTACGAGCAGTACTTC
TRBV10-3	TRBJ2-7	once	TRBD1	CAISESPTGGFEQYF	TGTGCCATCAGTGAGTCGCCGACAGGGGGTTTCGAGCAGTACTTC
TRBV19	TRBJ1-1	-	TRBD1	CASSTGVMNTEAFF	TGTGCCAGTAGCACAGGGGTAATGAACACTGAAGCTTTCTTT
TRBV4-1	TRBJ2-1	-	TRBD2	CASSQDHGRAQFF	TGCGCCAGCAGCCAAGATCACGGGAGGGCGCAGTTCTTC
TRBV7-8	TRBJ1-5	-	TRBD1	CASSHDRALNQPQHF	TGTGCCAGCAGCCACGACAGGGCTCTCAATCAGCCCCAGCATTTT
TRBV7-2	TRBJ2-1	-	-	CASSPRGGLVGNNEQFF	TGTGCCAGCAGCCCCCGCGGAGGATTGGTGGGAAACAATGAGCAGTTCTTC
TRBV6-5	TRBJ2-7	once	-	CASIAGLSYEQYF	TGTGCCAGCATCGCAGGCCTCTCCTACGAGCAGTACTTC
TRBV30	TRBJ2-7	-	-	CAGDRQGLFVEQYF	TGTGCCGGAGACCGCCAGGGGCTATTCGTCGAGCAATACTTC
TRBV7-9	TRBJ2-2	-	-	CASSSPRQEPTPNTGELFF	TGTGCCAGCAGCTCACCAAGACAGGAGCCTACTCCGAACACCGGGGAGCTGTTTTTT
TRBV18	TRBJ2-2	-	-	CASSPGVGVQNTGELFF	TGTGCCAGCTCACCAGGGGTCGGGGTACAGAACACCGGGGAGCTGTTTTTT
TRBV19	TRBJ2-1	-	-	CASCDRFYNEQFF	TGTGCCAGTTGTGACAGGTTCTACAATGAGCAGTTCTTC
TRBV6-6	TRBJ2-1	-	TRBD1	CASNSGTGPGEQFF	TGTGCCAGCAACTCCGGGACAGGGCCCGGTGAGCAGTTCTTC
TRBV5-4	TRBJ1-1	-	-	CASSLDMTGGAFF	TGTGCCAGCAGCCTAGACATGACCGGGGGGGCTTTCTTT
TRBV7-2	TRBJ2-2	-	-	CASSLTQAKANTGELFF	TGTGCCAGCAGCTTAACCCAAGCGAAAGCGAACACCGGGGAGCTGTTTTTT
TRBV5-8	TRBJ1-5	once	-	CASSLDTGGQPQHF	TGTGCCAGCAGCTTAGACACCGGAGGTCAGCCCCAGCATTTT
TRBV10-3	TRBJ2-2	-	-	CAISVVGILSRTGELFF	TGTGCCATCAGTGTAGTGGGGATCCTAAGTAGGACCGGGGAGCTGTTTTTT
TRBV10-3	TRBJ1-2	-	TRBD1	CAIGARGLGYTF	TGTGCCATCGGTGCGAGGGGGCTTGGCTACACCTTC
TRBV6-5	TRBJ1-5	-	-	CASSYSSTAGDQPQHF	TGTGCCAGCAGTTACTCGAGTACGGCAGGTGACCAGCCCCAGCATTTT
TRBV7-3	TRBJ2-7	-	TRBD2	CASSRTSGGEQYF	TGTGCCAGCAGCCGGACTAGCGGGGGAGAGCAGTACTTC
TRBV10-3	TRBJ2-2	-	TRBD1	CAISERDRGQPNTGELFF	TGTGCCATCAGTGAGCGAGACAGGGGCCAACCCAACACCGGGGAGCTGTTTTTT